Listed here are 30 T cell receptor beta chains from one sample, sequenced in a study of T-cell memory formation after mild COVID-19 (dated by TCRdb to the early 2020s). Library preparation was by 5' RACE. The data were produced on an Illumina NovaSeq 6000. TCRdb handled the public reads itself, with Q25 trimming in fastp and clone calling in MiXCR, and kept productive beta chains. Duplicate CDR3 protein sequences are folded into a single record with the most common DNA and genes. The sample table lists about 390,000 distinct CDR3 sequences, about 16% of them with a count of one. The ten most abundant clones make up about 22% of the sample. Sample: PBMCs or a T cell subset sorted from them (not recorded which). Source of these receptors: a man between 18 and 35 years old who had mild COVID-19 (a few samples of this study predate the infection). The sample titles of this study are shuffled in the database, so cell type and time point are left out; the donor was told from shared clones.

This chain links TRBV25-1 with TRBJ2-3; possibly TRBD1 for D (5 bases). This CDR3 spans 13 amino acids. Germline-derived CDR1 and CDR2 are MGHDK and SYGVNS. V lost 6 bases and J lost 5, with 12 bases in between. The CDR3 spells CASSHQGIDTQYF. The CDR3 nucleotides are TGTGCCAGCAGCCACCAGGGCATAGATACGCAGTATTTT.

This clonotype occurred once. The chain combines TRBV6-6 with TRBJ2-5; D is ambiguous. Trimming took 2 bases from V and 3 from J, leaving 10 bases between them. CDR3 length: 14 residues. The germline CDR1 and CDR2 sequences are MNHNY and SVGAGI (reference sequence). CDR3 nucleotide sequence: TGTGCCAGCAGTTACGGACCAGTGAAAGAGACCCAGTACTTC. Residues: CASSYGPVKETQYF.

V gene TRBV7-2 combines with J gene TRBJ2-3, with no clear D. Germline assignment: CDR1 SGHTA and CDR2 FQGNSA. V lost 4 bases and J 6 bases, leaving 11 bases between the germline ends. The CDR3 length is 13 residues. The CDR3 nucleotides are TGTGCCAGCAGCTGGGCCCCCTTCGATACGCAGTATTTT. The encoded protein is CASSWAPFDTQYF. Complete variable domain (other parts from reference TRBV7-2 and TRBJ2-3): GAGVSQSPSNKVTEKGKDVELRCDPISGHTALYWYRQSLGQGLEFLIYFQGNSAPDKSGLPSDRFSAERTGGSVSTLTIQRTQQEDSAVYLCASSWAPFDTQYFGPGTRLTVL.

The chain links TRBV6-6 to TRBJ2-7, with 7 bases matching TRBD1. Trimming cost V 4 bases and J 4 bases; bases outside gene matches: 7. The V gene's germline CDR1 is MNHNY and CDR2 SVGAGI (reference sequence). This CDR3 has 14 residues. Here the CDR3 reads CASSSTGKAYEQYF. CDR3 nucleotide sequence: TGTGCCAGCAGTTCGACAGGGAAGGCTTACGAGCAGTACTTC.

The chain recombines TRBV5-6 with TRBJ1-2; unclear D gene. V lost 1 base and J lost 8, with 12 bases in between. The CDR3 runs 13 residues. The germline V gene encodes CDR1 SGHDT and CDR2 YYEEEE. CDR3 in amino acids: CASSLTRAGGYTF. The CDR3 DNA reads TGTGCCAGCAGCTTGACGAGGGCCGGGGGCTACACCTTC. The whole variable domain, filled in from reference TRBV5-6 and TRBJ1-2, reads DAGVTQSPTHLIKTRGQQVTLRCSPKSGHDTVSWYQQALGQGPQFIFQYYEEEERQRGNFPDRFSGHQFPNYSSELNVNALLLGDSALYLCASSLTRAGGYTFGSGTRLTVV.

This clonotype has at least ten counts. The chain recombines TRBV4-1 with TRBJ2-1; D may be TRBD2 (5 bases). The germline V gene has CDR1 MGHRA and CDR2 YSYEKL. The CDR3 is 13 residues long. V lost 0 bases and J 9 bases, leaving 9 bases between the germline ends. This CDR3 reads CASSQDQSGEQFF. The CDR3 DNA reads as TGCGCCAGCAGCCAAGATCAGAGCGGTGAGCAGTTCTTC.

This clonotype was seen only a few times. The chain employs TRBV12-3 or TRBV12-4 and TRBJ2-2; 11 nucleotides match TRBD2. Germline trimming cut 6 bases from V and 3 bases from J; bases unmatched to any gene: 6. The CDR3 is 16 amino acids. CDR3 amino acids: CASSRPLAGDTGELFF. DNA for the CDR3: TGTGCCAGCAGCCGACCACTAGCGGGGGACACCGGGGAGCTGTTTTTT.

The V call is TRBV23-1, the J call TRBJ2-2, with D perhaps assigned TRBD1 or TRBD2 (6 bases each). TRBV23-1 has ORF status, its function being uncertain. Trimming stripped 10 bases from V and 1 base from J, with 10 bases between. This CDR3 is 13 amino acids long. CDR3 coding DNA: TGCGCCACCGGGGGCGGGAACACCGGGGAGCTGTTTTTT. Translating it yields CATGGGNTGELFF.

This clonotype has only a few counts. The J gene is TRBJ2-2, the V gene TRBV4-1; 8 bases line up with TRBD1. CDR3 length: 16 residues. Germline V gives CDR1 MGHRA, CDR2 YSYEKL. Losses at the gene ends were 4 bases for V and 4 bases for J; bases not matched to a gene: 8. The CDR3 coding sequence is TGCGCCAGCAGCCCCCCCAGGGGGCGAATCACCGGGGAGCTGTTTTTT. This translates into CASSPPRGRITGELFF.

This sequence joins TRBV6-2 or TRBV6-3 and TRBJ2-3; D ambiguous. The CDR3 spans 18 residues. Trimming cost V 2 bases and J 2 bases, with 20 bases left between them. CDR1 and CDR2 (germline): MNHEY, SVGEGT. CDR3 sequence: CASSYAPWGKDITDTQYF. For the CDR3, the DNA is TGTGCCAGCAGTTACGCTCCGTGGGGAAAGGATATCACAGATACGCAGTATTTT.

The chain is built from TRBV27 and TRBJ2-7, with D perhaps TRBD1 (5 bases). This CDR3 comprises 13 residues. V gave up 5 bases and J gave up 2 bases, with 10 bases separating them. Germline lookup yields CDR1 MNHEY and CDR2 SMNVEV (reference sequence). CDR3 loop: CASSQGYPYEQYV. The CDR3 nucleotides read TGTGCCAGCAGTCAGGGTTACCCCTACGAGCAGTACGTC.

The chain links TRBV12-3 or TRBV12-4 to TRBJ1-2, with a possible D match to TRBD1 (5 bases). The CDR3 loop spans 13 amino acids. V was clipped by 4 bases and J by 5 bases, with 11 bases between them. The CDR3 region is CASSSDRSYGYTF. In DNA, the CDR3 is TGTGCCAGCAGTTCAGACAGATCGTATGGCTACACCTTC.

The chain links TRBV6-2 or TRBV6-3 to TRBJ2-2; weak D call: TRBD1 (6 bases). The ends were cut back, 2 bases at V and 4 bases at J, with 17 bases in the middle. This CDR3 region has 17 residues. Germline CDR1 and CDR2: MNHEY and SVGEGT. In nucleotides, the CDR3 is TGTGCCAGCAGTTACCGACAGGTTGATTATGGCACCGGGGAGCTGTTTTTT. Its protein product is CASSYRQVDYGTGELFF.

The chain links TRBV20-1 to TRBJ2-1; 8 bases fit TRBD2. The CDR3 runs 16 residues. After removal of 4 bases from V and 6 bases from J, the junction contained 14 bases not matched to a gene. Germline CDR1 DFQATT, CDR2 SNEGSKA (reference sequence). The CDR3 here is CSAISSGGAYPNEQFF. The CDR3 DNA reads as TGCAGTGCTATAAGCTCCGGGGGGGCCTATCCCAATGAGCAGTTCTTC.

The sample holds a few counts of this clonotype. The chain is built from TRBV7-2 and TRBJ2-5, with 8 bases matching TRBD2. The J segment lost 2 bases and the V segment lost 5 bases, leaving 10 bases of the junction unmatched. The CDR3 has 16 residues. The germline gives CDR1 SGHTA, CDR2 FQGNSA. The CDR3 is CASSPPGRGGQETQYF. As DNA, the CDR3 is TGTGCCAGCAGCCCCCCCGGGAGGGGCGGGCAAGAGACCCAGTACTTC.

This sequence joins TRBV4-1 and TRBJ1-1; 8 positions match TRBD1. With V trimmed by 0 bases and J by 3 bases, 6 bases remained unmatched. The CDR3 consists of 16 residues. Per the germline V gene, CDR1 is MGHRA and CDR2 is YSYEKL. The CDR3 protein is CASSQDQGARDTEAFF. The DNA for the CDR3 is TGCGCCAGCAGCCAAGACCAGGGGGCTAGGGACACTGAAGCTTTCTTT.

This clonotype appeared a few times. This sequence joins TRBV6-1 and TRBJ1-5; D possibly corresponds to TRBD1 (5 bases). The CDR3 is made up of 12 amino acids. V lost 11 bases and J lost 7, with 15 bases in between. Germline V CDR1 and CDR2: MNHNS, SASEGT. CDR3 protein: CAGSRGYQPQHF. CDR3 DNA: TGTGCCGGATCGAGGGGTTACCAGCCCCAGCATTTT.

This chain uses TRBV28 with TRBJ1-4; D is unclear. V was trimmed by 1 base and J by 5 bases, leaving 11 bases between them. Looked up from germline, CDR1 is MDHEN and CDR2 is SYDVKM. The CDR3 runs 15 residues. CDR3 loop: CASSLFGGGNEKLFF. The DNA of the CDR3 is TGTGCCAGCAGTTTATTCGGCGGTGGCAATGAAAAACTGTTTTTT. The variable domain in full, completed from reference TRBV28 and TRBJ1-4, reads DVKVTQSSRYLVKRTGEKVFLECVQDMDHENMFWYRQDPGLGLRLIYFSYDVKMKEKGDIPEGYSVSREKKERFSLILESASTNQTSMYLCASSLFGGGNEKLFFGSGTQLSVL.

The chain couples TRBV10-3 to TRBJ2-2; 8 bases fit TRBD1. The CDR3 has 15 residues. Germline loops: CDR1 ENHRY, CDR2 SYGVKD. Trimming took 5 bases from V and 1 from J; bases not matched to a gene: 3. The chain's CDR3 is CAISSGTGNTGELFF. The CDR3 coding sequence is TGTGCCATCAGTTCCGGGACAGGGAACACCGGGGAGCTGTTTTTT.

This clonotype was observed at least ten times. The gene calls are TRBV4-3 and TRBJ2-2; D remains unclear. The ends were cut back, 1 base at V and 0 bases at J, with 6 bases in the middle. CDR1 is LGHNA and CDR2 is YSLEER in the germline V gene. This CDR3 has 15 residues. The DNA of the CDR3 is TGCGCCAGCAGCCAAGGGCCAGCGAACACCGGGGAGCTGTTTTTT. This encodes CASSQGPANTGELFF.

V usage is TRBV5-1 and J usage is TRBJ2-7; possibly TRBD2 for D (5 bases). V lost 3 bases, J lost 6 bases, and 16 bases lay in between. CDR1 and CDR2 (germline): SGHRS, YFSETQ. The CDR3 extends over 14 amino acids. The CDR3 DNA reads as TGCGCCAGCAGCTCCGCGGAGCGGTCGTCCGAGCAGTACTTC. It translates to CASSSAERSSEQYF.

This clonotype was counted only a few times. The rearrangement joins TRBV25-1 to TRBJ1-2; D perhaps matches TRBD1 (5 bases). The ends were cut back, 10 bases at V and 8 bases at J, with 20 bases in the middle. Germline CDR1 MGHDK, CDR2 SYGVNS. The CDR3 spans 13 residues. The CDR3 loop is CATIAPGSQGYTF. The CDR3 DNA reads as TGTGCCACCATCGCTCCAGGGTCCCAGGGCTACACCTTC.

This sequence joins TRBV5-8 and TRBJ2-5, with 9 bases aligning to TRBD2. V lost 3 bases, J lost 7 bases, and 10 bases stayed unmatched. Per germline, CDR1 SGHTS and CDR2 YDEGEE. CDR3 size: 15 residues. CDR3 in amino acids: CASSWSGGPSGTQYF. DNA for the CDR3: TGTGCCAGCAGCTGGAGCGGGGGGCCTTCAGGGACCCAGTACTTC.

The chain has TRBV7-2 and TRBJ1-5; the match to TRBD1 covers 12 bases. After removal of 6 bases from V and 6 bases from J, the junction contained 6 bases not matched to a gene. The germline CDR1 and CDR2 sequences are SGHTA and FQGNSA. This CDR3 is 15 amino acids long. This chain's CDR3 is CASRAGQGAGQPQHF. The CDR3 DNA reads TGTGCCAGCAGGGCGGGACAGGGGGCAGGTCAGCCCCAGCATTTT.

The rearrangement joins TRBV6-2 or TRBV6-3 to TRBJ1-2; 10 bases match TRBD1. Per the germline V gene, CDR1 is MNHEY and CDR2 is SVGEGT. The CDR3 runs to 15 residues. V was clipped by 0 bases and J by 2 bases; unmatched bases: 0. The CDR3 DNA is TGTGCCAGCAGTTACTCGGGACAGGGGAACTATGGCTACACCTTC. The encoded protein is CASSYSGQGNYGYTF.

This clonotype was seen more than once but under ten times. V gene TRBV6-2 or TRBV6-3 combines with J gene TRBJ2-3; D gene unclear. Germline lookup yields CDR1 MNHEY and CDR2 SVGEGT. Between the trimmed V and J ends, which lost 0 bases and 2 bases, there was a span of 9 bases. This CDR3 contains 15 residues. CDR3 sequence (DNA): TGTGCCAGCAGTTACTCGACGGCCCCCACAGATACGCAGTATTTT. It translates to CASSYSTAPTDTQYF.

The V call is TRBV19, the J call TRBJ1-6; weak D call: TRBD1 (5 bases). The CDR3 runs to 16 residues. V lost 1 base and J lost 8, with 15 bases in between. Germline V CDR1 and CDR2: LNHDA, SQIVND (reference sequence). CDR3: CASSIGPGFLDSPLHF. The CDR3 coding sequence is TGTGCCAGTAGTATAGGTCCAGGGTTTCTGGATTCACCCCTCCACTTT.

There are a few counts of this clonotype. The V and J genes are TRBV9 and TRBJ1-3; D is possibly TRBD1 (6 bases). The germline gives CDR1 SGDLS, CDR2 YYNGEE. The CDR3 covers 13 residues. V shed 5 bases and J shed 2 bases, with 8 bases lying between them. As DNA, the CDR3 is TGTGCCAGCAGTAAGGGGGCTGGAAACACCATATATTTT. Its protein is CASSKGAGNTIYF.

This clonotype turned up a few times. The rearrangement uses TRBV15 and TRBJ2-3; perhaps TRBD1 as D (6 bases). There are 18 residues in the CDR3. CDR1 and CDR2 (germline): LNHNV, YYDKDF (reference sequence). Trimming shortened V by 0 bases and J by 3 bases, and 19 bases separated the two germline ends. The CDR3 loop reads CATSREGLAQGLTDTQYF. The CDR3 coding sequence is TGTGCCACCAGCAGAGAAGGCCTGGCACAGGGCTTGACAGATACGCAGTATTTT.

This sequence joins TRBV7-2 and TRBJ1-2, with 7 bases aligning to TRBD1. The germline gives CDR1 SGHTA, CDR2 FQGNSA. Trimming cost V 5 bases and J 1 base; bases outside gene matches: 16. The CDR3 covers 18 residues. CDR3 in amino acids: CASSVRRGLTGSNYGYTF. DNA of the CDR3: TGTGCCAGCAGCGTTAGAAGGGGACTGACAGGGAGTAACTATGGCTACACCTTC. The full variable domain, in which reference TRBV7-2 and TRBJ1-2 provide the parts outside the CDR3, is GAGVSQSPSNKVTEKGKDVELRCDPISGHTALYWYRQSLGQGLEFLIYFQGNSAPDKSGLPSDRFSAERTGGSVSTLTIQRTQQEDSAVYLCASSVRRGLTGSNYGYTFGSGTRLTVV.